This T cell receptor beta chain stems from a study of T cells in women clearing cervical HPV infection. Study in general: Controls gave blood once infection was undetectable; cases at lesion identification.

Notes on the study in general: Cases and controls were distinguished at AUC about 0.8 by richness and V genes.

To note about this clone: Its antigen remains unknown. Read coverage stops 3 residues before the CDR3 terminus; the germline J gene supplies the remainder.

CDR1 is GTSNPN and CDR2 is SVGIG in the germline V gene (reference sequence). The V and J ends lost 0 bases and 6 bases respectively, with 16 bases between them. The CDR3 loop spans 15 amino acids. Assay: immunoSEQ multiplex PCR; the TCRdb copy retains only in-frame clones and omits some. The sample table sets out 31,000 or so clones. Input material: blood buffy coat. V usage is TRBV30 and J usage is TRBJ2-3; D might be TRBD1 (6 bases). The receptor was derived from a woman between 18 and 69 years old with a cervical HPV16 infection that either progressed to CIN3+ or cleared (not recorded which). CDR3 bases read: TGTGCCTGGAGTGTAATTGGGGGCCCGAGGGATACG. It translates to CAWSVIGGPRDT. The full CDR3 reads CAWSVIGGPRDTQYF.